The present entry profiles one T cell receptor (beta chain) with its context. The antigen is not known. Healthy controls were blood donor buffy coats. Sequencing was at survey level. The data were produced by immunoSEQ multiplex PCR, yet TCRdb's version contains in-frame clones alone and is incomplete. The data hold about 35,000 clones, with roughly 79% observed a single time. These data belong to a study of STAT5B mutations in CD4+ large granular lymphocyte leukemia. Study-wide results and limits: Without putative leukemic clones, patient CD4-sorted repertoires remained more clonal than healthy CD4+ repertoires. Compared with healthy controls (2/35), patient top clones favored TRBV06 (8/27).

Per germline, CDR1 SGHAT and CDR2 FQNNGV. CDR3 length: 11 residues. V was shortened by 1 base and J by 5 bases, with 1 base between the two germline ends. This chain connects TRBV11-2 to TRBJ2-3, with D unclear. The TCR comes from a human donor in good health. Sequencing was carried out using CD4+ T cells from blood buffy coats. This CDR3 is CASSLGDTQYF. CDR3 in DNA: TGTGCCAGCAGCTTAGGAGATACGCAGTATTTT.